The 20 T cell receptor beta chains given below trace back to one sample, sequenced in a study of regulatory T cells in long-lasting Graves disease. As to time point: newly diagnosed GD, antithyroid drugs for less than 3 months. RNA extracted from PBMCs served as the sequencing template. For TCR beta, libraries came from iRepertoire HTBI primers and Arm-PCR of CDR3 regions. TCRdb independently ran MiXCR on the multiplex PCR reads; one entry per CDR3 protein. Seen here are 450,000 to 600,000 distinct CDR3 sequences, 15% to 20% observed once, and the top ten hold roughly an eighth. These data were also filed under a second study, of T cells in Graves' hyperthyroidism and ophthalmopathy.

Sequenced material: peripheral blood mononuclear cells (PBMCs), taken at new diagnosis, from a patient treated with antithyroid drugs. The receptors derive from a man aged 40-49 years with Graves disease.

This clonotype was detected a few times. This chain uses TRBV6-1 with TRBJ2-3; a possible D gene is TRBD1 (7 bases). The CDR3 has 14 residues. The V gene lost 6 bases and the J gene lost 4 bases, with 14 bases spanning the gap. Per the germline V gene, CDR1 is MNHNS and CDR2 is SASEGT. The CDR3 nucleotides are TGTGCCAGCAGCTGGAGGGACAGTTCAGATACGCAGTATTTT. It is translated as CASSWRDSSDTQYF.

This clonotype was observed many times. In DNA, the CDR3 is TGTGCCAGCAGCTCCAGAAACTTACTAGCGGGAGTCTTTGCAGATACGCAGTATTTT. It specifies CASSSRNLLAGVFADTQYF. The chain uses TRBV7-2 and TRBJ2-3; 11 bases map to TRBD2. Germline V gives CDR1 SGHTA, CDR2 FQGNSA. The V gene end was trimmed by 4 bases and the J gene end by 4 bases; junction bases not matched to a gene: 16. The CDR3 contains 19 residues.

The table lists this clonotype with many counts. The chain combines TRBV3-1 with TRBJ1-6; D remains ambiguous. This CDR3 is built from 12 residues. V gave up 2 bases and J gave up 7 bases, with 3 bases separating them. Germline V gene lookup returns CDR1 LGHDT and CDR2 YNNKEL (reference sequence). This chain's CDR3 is CASSQLNSPLHF. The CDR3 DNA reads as TGTGCCAGCAGCCAATTAAATTCACCCCTCCACTTT.

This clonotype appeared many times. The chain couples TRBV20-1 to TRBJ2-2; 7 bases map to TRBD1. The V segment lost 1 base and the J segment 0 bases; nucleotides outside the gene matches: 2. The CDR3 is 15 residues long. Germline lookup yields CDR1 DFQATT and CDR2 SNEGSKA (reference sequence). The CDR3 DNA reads TGCAGTGCTAGAGGGGGGACAGCGAACACCGGGGAGCTGTTTTTT. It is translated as CSARGGTANTGELFF.

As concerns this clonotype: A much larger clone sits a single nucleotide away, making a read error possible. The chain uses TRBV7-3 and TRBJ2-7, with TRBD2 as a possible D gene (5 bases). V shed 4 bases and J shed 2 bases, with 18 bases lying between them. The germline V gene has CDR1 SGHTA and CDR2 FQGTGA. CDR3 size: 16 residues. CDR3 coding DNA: TGTGCCAGCAGCTGCGGAGTCGGGAAGAGCCCCTACGAGCAGTACTTC. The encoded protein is CASSCGVGKSPYEQYF.

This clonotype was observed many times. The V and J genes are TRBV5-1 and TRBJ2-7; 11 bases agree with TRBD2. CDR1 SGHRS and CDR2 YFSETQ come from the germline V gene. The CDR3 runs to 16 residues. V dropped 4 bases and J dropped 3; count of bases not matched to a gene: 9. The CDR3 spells CASSGGLAETFYEQYF. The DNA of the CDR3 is TGCGCCAGCAGCGGGGGACTAGCGGAAACTTTCTACGAGCAGTACTTC.

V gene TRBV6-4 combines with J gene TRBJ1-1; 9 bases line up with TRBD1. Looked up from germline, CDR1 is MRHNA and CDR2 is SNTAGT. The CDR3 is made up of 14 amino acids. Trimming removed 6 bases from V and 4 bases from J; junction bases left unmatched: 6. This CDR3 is CASRVTGGGTEAFF. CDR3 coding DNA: TGTGCCAGCAGGGTGACAGGGGGTGGCACTGAAGCTTTCTTT.

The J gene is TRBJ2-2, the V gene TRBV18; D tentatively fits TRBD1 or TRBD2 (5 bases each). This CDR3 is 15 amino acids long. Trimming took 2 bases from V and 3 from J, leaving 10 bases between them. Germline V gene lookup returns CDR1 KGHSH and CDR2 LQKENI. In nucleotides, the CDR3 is TGTGCCAGCTCACCAGGGACGGATTACACCGGGGAGCTGTTTTTT. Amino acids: CASSPGTDYTGELFF.

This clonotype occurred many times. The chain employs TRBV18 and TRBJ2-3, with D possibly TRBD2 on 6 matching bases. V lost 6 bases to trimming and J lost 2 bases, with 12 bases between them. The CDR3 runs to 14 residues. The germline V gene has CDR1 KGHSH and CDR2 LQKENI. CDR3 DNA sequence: TGTGCCAGCTCCGGCCGGGACTTCACAGATACGCAGTATTTT. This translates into CASSGRDFTDTQYF.

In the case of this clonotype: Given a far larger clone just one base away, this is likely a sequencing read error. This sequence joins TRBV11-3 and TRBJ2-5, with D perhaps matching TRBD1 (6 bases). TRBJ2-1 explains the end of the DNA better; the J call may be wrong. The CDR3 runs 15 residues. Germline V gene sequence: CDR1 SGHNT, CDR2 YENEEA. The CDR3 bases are TGTGCCAGCAGCTTAGCTGGCAGGGGCCGCAATGAGCAGTTCTTC. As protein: CASSLAGRGRNEQFF.

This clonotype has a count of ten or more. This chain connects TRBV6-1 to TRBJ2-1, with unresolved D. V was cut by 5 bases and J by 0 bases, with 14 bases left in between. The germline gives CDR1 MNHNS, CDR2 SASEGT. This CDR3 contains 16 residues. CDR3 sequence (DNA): TGTGCCAGCAGTCTAATGGCCCTAAGCTCCTACAATGAGCAGTTCTTC. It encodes CASSLMALSSYNEQFF.

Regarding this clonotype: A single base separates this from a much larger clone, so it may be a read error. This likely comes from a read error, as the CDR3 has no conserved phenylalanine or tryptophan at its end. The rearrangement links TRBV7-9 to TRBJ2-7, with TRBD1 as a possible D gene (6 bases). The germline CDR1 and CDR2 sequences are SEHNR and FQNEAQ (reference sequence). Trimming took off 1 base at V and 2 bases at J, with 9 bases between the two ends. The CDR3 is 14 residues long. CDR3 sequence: CASSLERTAYEQYL. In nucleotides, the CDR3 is TGTGCCAGCAGCTTAGAAAGGACAGCCTACGAGCAGTACCTC.

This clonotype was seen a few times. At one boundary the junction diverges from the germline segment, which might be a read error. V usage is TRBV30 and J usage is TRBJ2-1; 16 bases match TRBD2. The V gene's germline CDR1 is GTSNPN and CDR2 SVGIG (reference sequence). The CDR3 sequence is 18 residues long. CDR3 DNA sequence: TGTGCCTGGAGTACCCCTGGGACTAGCGGGAGGGGTAACAATGGGCAGTTCTTC. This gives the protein CAWSTPGTSGRGNNGQFF.

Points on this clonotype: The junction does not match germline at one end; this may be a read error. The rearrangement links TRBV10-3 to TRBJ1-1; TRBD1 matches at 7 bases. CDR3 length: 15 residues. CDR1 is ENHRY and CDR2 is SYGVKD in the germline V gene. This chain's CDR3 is CATSQGEIGNTGAFF. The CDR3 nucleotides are TGTGCCACCAGTCAGGGGGAGATCGGGAACACTGGAGCTTTCTTT.

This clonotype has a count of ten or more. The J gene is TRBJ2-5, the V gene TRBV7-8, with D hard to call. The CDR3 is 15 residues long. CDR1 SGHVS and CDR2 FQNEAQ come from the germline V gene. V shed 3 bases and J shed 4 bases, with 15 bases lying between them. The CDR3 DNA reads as TGTGCCAGCAGCTTGGGCAGCCCCGTATCAGAGACCCAGTACTTC. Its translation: CASSLGSPVSETQYF. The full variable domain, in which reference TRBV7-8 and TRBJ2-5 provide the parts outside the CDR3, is GAGVSQSPRYKVAKRGQDVALRCDPISGHVSLFWYQQALGQGPEFLTYFQNEAQLDKSGLPSDRFFAERPEGSVSTLKIQRTQQEDSAVYLCASSLGSPVSETQYFGPGTRLLVL.

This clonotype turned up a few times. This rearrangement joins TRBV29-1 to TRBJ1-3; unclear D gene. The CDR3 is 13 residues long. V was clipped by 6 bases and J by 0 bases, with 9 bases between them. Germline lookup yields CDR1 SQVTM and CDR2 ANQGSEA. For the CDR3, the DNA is TGCAGCGTGGGAATCGTCTCTGGAAACACCATATATTTT. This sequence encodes CSVGIVSGNTIYF. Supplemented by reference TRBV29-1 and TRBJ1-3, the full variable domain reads SAVISQKPSRDICQRGTSLTIQCQVDSQVTMMFWYRQQPGQSLTLIATANQGSEATYESGFVIDKFPISRPNLTFSTLTVSNMSPEDSSIYLCSVGIVSGNTIYFGEGSWLTVV.

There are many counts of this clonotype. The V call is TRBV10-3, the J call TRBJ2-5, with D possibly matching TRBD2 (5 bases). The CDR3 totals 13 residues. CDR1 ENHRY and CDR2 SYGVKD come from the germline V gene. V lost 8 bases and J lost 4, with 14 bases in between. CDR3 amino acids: CAISSGSGETQYF. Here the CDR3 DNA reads TGTGCCATCTCTAGTGGGAGTGGAGAGACCCAGTACTTC.

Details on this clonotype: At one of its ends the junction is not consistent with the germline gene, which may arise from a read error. The CDR3 region is CTSSSGAEGWTEAFF. CDR3 DNA sequence: TGTACCAGCAGTTCTGGCGCAGAGGGCTGGACTGAAGCTTTCTTT. V usage is TRBV28 and J usage is TRBJ1-1; D gene unclear. The CDR3 is 15 amino acids. Germline-derived CDR1 and CDR2 are MDHEN and SYDVKM. The complete variable domain, with remaining parts taken from reference TRBV28 and TRBJ1-1, reads DVKVTQSSRYLVKRTGEKVFLECVQDMDHENMFWYRQDPGLGLRLIYFSYDVKMKEKGDIPEGYSVSREKKERFSLILESASTNQTSMYLCTSSSGAEGWTEAFFGQGTRLTVV.

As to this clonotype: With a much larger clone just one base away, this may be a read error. CDR3 bases: TGTGCCAGCAGCTCAGACGGACTAGCGGGAGCCGGTGAGCAGTACTTC. This gives the protein CASSSDGLAGAGEQYF. The chain recombines TRBV11-2 with TRBJ2-7, with 13 positions matching TRBD2. This CDR3 spans 16 amino acids. Germline CDR1 and CDR2: SGHAT and FQNNGV. The V segment lost 4 bases and the J segment 7 bases; nucleotides outside the gene matches: 10.

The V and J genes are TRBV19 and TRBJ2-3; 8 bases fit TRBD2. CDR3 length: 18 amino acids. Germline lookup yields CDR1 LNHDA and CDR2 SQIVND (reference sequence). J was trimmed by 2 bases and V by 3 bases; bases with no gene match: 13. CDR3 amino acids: CASSIPTPTSGPTDTQYF. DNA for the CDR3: TGTGCCAGTAGTATCCCCACGCCAACTAGCGGACCCACAGATACGCAGTATTTT.